The T cell receptor beta chain described here comes from a study of blood T cell repertoires in COVID-19. Study overall: The origin of the acute and convalescent COVID-19 samples was the United States, Italy and Spain.

The CDR3 runs 14 residues. Trimming shortened V by 2 bases and J by 3 bases, and 11 bases separated the two germline ends. Germline V gene data show CDR1 as MNHEY and CDR2 as SMNVEV (reference sequence). Profiled with immunoSEQ multiplex PCR; TCRdb holds only in-frame clones, not every one. The sample yields roughly 200,000 clones, about 85% seen once. Sequenced sample: PBMCs or T cells enriched from blood (not recorded which). The TCR sequence derives from a man aged 35 to 55 who had recovered from COVID-19. The V and J genes are TRBV27 and TRBJ2-7, with D possibly TRBD1 on 5 matching bases. The CDR3 nucleotides are TGTGCCAGCAGTTTAGGTGGCAGGGACTACGAGCAGTACTTC. Translating gives CASSLGGRDYEQYF.